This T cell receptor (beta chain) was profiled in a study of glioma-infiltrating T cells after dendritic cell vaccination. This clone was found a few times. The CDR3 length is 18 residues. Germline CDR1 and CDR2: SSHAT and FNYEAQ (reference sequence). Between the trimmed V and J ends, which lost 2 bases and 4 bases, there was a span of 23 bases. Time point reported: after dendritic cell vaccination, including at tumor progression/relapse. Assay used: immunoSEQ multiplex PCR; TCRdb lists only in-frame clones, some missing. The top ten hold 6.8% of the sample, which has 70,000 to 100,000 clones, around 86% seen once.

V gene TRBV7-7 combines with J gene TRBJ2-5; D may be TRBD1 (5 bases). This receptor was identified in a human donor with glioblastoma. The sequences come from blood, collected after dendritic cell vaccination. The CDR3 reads CASSLRGIGATPGETQYF. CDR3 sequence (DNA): TGTGCCAGCAGCTTACGCGGCATTGGGGCTACCCCCGGAGAGACCCAGTACTTC.